This record concerns one TCR beta chain sequence. Its antigen remains unidentified. Base qualities are missing; no much larger clone stands one base away. This sample was taken from a study of cytomegalovirus exposure and HLA in healthy donors (dated by TCRdb to about 2017). Regarding the complete study: In an earlier analysis of 450 to 750 of the donors, 250 to 350 Gb of sequence data and some 100 million unique TCR beta sequences from 150 million to 200 million T cells were reported. A separate validation cohort of 90 to 150 different subjects was used in addition to the approximately 610-subject first cohort. The number of donors typed differed by locus, with 629-630 for A, B, C, DRB1 and DQB1, roughly 520 for DQA1, some 570 for DPA1, and under 490 for DPB1. A later analysis re-examined previously published TCR beta repertoires from just over 650 donors and added high-resolution HLA genotyping to investigate patterns of TCR occurrence. Roughly 5 DR-DQ haplotypes were handled as single units for association and clustering, since linkage in the cohort was strong. Across around 400 genotyped donors of the cohort, an average of approximately 240,000 unique TCR beta nucleotide sequences per donor were sequenced, and around 20% of those sequences were non-productive. The study used immunosequencing to profile the T cell repertoires of 670 or so subjects and linked those repertoires to cytomegalovirus serostatus. Donor age, sex, ethnicity and CMV serostatus were compiled together with the repertoire data. In the later analysis, no new phenotypic data were used to find candidate immune exposures; instead, reliance was placed on TCR beta sequences and their occurrence across donors. An early release that covered approximately 600 HLA-typed donors contained approximately 300 gigabases of sequencing data and tens of millions of unique TCR sequences. HLA typing covered class I and class II loci at four-digit resolution. In a later genetic analysis, genome-wide SNP genotypes for about 60% of the 666 donors were used, and that subset was treated as a discovery cohort. Every repertoire in the discovery cohort had been generated on one and the same sequencing platform. The study aimed to test whether signatures of past pathogen exposure could be identified by cataloging public T cell receptors. High-throughput TCR immunosequencing, statistical association of individual TCRs with disease status, and machine learning were combined to predict cytomegalovirus infection status. Among the roughly 400 genotyped donors, 81% belonged to the genetic ancestry cluster associated with self-reported Caucasian donors. An earlier analysis of fewer than 700 of the donors applied high-throughput TCR beta sequencing to assess whether each TCR beta V gene segment acted as functional or pseudogenic. Summary of the overall study and its limitations: This cohort had only TCR beta chains sequenced, and the lack of alpha or paired-chain data limited which features could be detected. Because some donors lacked HLA typing at each locus, the association tests relied only on the typed subset. In both the original and validation cohorts, the classifier was reported to diagnose cytomegalovirus status with high specificity and sensitivity. In a later analysis, HLA-associated TCR beta chains were found to be more clonally expanded and to have lower generation probabilities than equally common non-associated chains. Presence/absence analyses assumed roughly uniform sequencing depth across donors, an assumption that may not hold. Linkage disequilibrium might explain the correlated functional status among segregating V segments, but an unknown experimental factor could not be excluded. According to a later analysis, parvovirus B19, influenza, CMV and Epstein-Barr virus appeared linked to several top co-occurrence clusters. Some IMGT-functional V segments, including TRBV6-2 and TRBV6-3, could not be distinguished by the 87-base-pair reads and were therefore excluded. It was suggested by the authors that the approach could potentially be generalized to other disease states and immunological phenotypes. At a false discovery rate of 0.05, a later analysis linked about 17,000 TCR beta sequences to specific HLA alleles. In the study, around 150 TCR beta chains were listed as associated with cytomegalovirus. Because counts were too low, roughly 18 rarely observed V segments, including chromosome 9 orphons, were left out of the earlier analysis of a few hundred of the donors. A further reported finding was that TCR beta sequences accurately predicted the HLA-A and HLA-B alleles for most subjects in the first cohort. When HLA alleles, especially DR and DQ, strongly co-occurred, TCR associations were difficult to assign to individual alleles. A cluster of highly shared sequence variants was judged likely to be a technical artifact of the sequencing pipeline. In a later analysis, most CMV-associated TCR beta chains were found to appear HLA-restricted, with HLA associations seemingly driven largely by CMV exposure. Three of the identified cytomegalovirus-associated TCR beta chains were confirmed in vitro to be specific for cytomegalovirus antigens. A later analysis found that TCR association rates varied across HLA loci, with DRB1 alleles showing the most associated TCRs and HLA-C alleles the fewest. The only immune exposure information available for the cohort was CMV serostatus. In a later genetic analysis, a missense DCLRE1C variant was associated with V-gene and J-gene trimming of TCR beta chains, and the association was replicated in an independent cohort. A later genetic analysis reported fewer N-insertions in productive TCRs among donors in an Asian-associated ancestry cluster than the approximately 700-donor mean. Most TCR sequences were observed very rarely across donors, whereas some public TCRs were present in many individuals. In an earlier analysis of some 550 of the donors, most TCR beta V segments were observed in productive rearrangements about 90% or about 30% of the time, broadly matching IMGT annotations.

At the junction V is shortened by 6 bases and J by 1 base, with 16 bases in between. Per the germline V gene, MNHNS is the CDR1 and SASEGT is the CDR2. The CDR3 numbers 15 residues from cysteine through phenylalanine. The sequence is cut down to CDR3 DNA, 45 bases in frame from base 1. Preparation of the library involved the immunoSEQ multiplex PCR assay. A mixture of 60 forward primers for TCR Vbeta segments and 13 reverse primers for TCR Jbeta segments was used in the multiplex PCR. A multiplex PCR assay on genomic DNA amplified the CDR3 region of rearranged TCR beta genes. Amplified TCR beta libraries were sequenced as 87-base-pair reads on the Illumina HiSeq System. Under the source paper's analysis protocol: In a later analysis, tens of millions of unique TCR beta chains were counted across the 666 repertoires, and roughly 9.9 million of these chains were shared by at least two donors. A nearest-neighbor algorithm error-corrected the raw reads and collapsed the reads into unique sequences, merging closely related sequences to remove PCR and sequencing errors. V, D and J gene segments were assigned by aligning CDR3 sequences to IMGT reference sequences. Each retained sequence needed at least a six-nucleotide match to both a V gene segment and a J gene segment. Rearrangements were classified as productive when the CDR3 lacked stop codons and remained in frame with V and J, and all other rearrangements were classified as non-productive. Following IMGT convention, CDR3 was defined as the stretch from the second conserved V-encoded cysteine to the conserved J-encoded phenylalanine. The earlier analysis of roughly 590 of the donors excluded sequences that lacked an unambiguous match to a single V gene segment. In an earlier analysis of approximately 590 of the donors, V segments were called functional above 56.7% productive rearrangements and were called segregating when the between-donor standard deviation exceeded 5%. To diagnose cytomegalovirus status from the catalog of TCR beta chain sequences, a statistical classification framework was built. V and J gene assignment, in a later analysis, came from comparing TCR nucleotide sequences with IMGT/GENE-DB human TR gene sequences. In a later analysis, CDR3 sequences and most-parsimonious VDJ recombination scenarios were assigned using the TCRdist pipeline. In a later analysis, each TCR beta chain was defined by its CDR3 amino acid sequence together with its V-gene family, and reads lacking a unique V-gene family were excluded. A later analysis removed 500 to 650 highly shared, low-generation-probability nucleotide sequences to deal with suspected cross-contamination and a sequencing artifact. For each public chain, a later analysis derived a clonal expansion index from normalized ranks of inferred template counts within each repertoire. In a later analysis, generation probabilities were computed with a VDJ recombination model fitted to out-of-frame rearrangements, and the resulting probabilities were checked against IGoR. In a later analysis, hypergeometric tests were used to score TCR-TCR, TCR-HLA and TCR-CMV co-occurrence, with a repertoire-size bias correction applied to TCR pairs. A later analysis estimated false discovery rates by permuting HLA or CMV assignments 20 times. In a later analysis, co-occurring TCRs were grouped using DBSCAN, with TCRdist sequence similarity added in when clustering inside HLA-allele-positive subsets. Repertoires with fewer than 30,000 or more than 120,000 public chains were left out of co-occurrence clustering, as were about five repertoires with anomalous nucleotide sharing. The source is immuneACCESS, and TCRdb retained only in-frame sequences with V and J called. Part of the clones is not carried over; for the studies checked, unresolved V genes explain less than half of this, and the remainder is unexplained. V, J and clone size reflect that table, while D and trimming were determined from the DNA. The sample contains tens of thousands of clones, roughly three quarters of them found a single time. The ten biggest clones cover 3.7% of the sample.

The cohort comprised some 680 healthy bone marrow donors. All cohort members were sampled while nominally healthy, although unrecorded immune exposures were likely present. The donor tested CMV seronegative and was one of the 352 seronegative cohort members. A peripheral blood sample was collected from each donor, and TCR beta sequencing was performed on peripheral blood mononuclear cells. Genomic DNA extraction from the blood cell samples was performed with the Qiagen DNeasy Blood Extraction Kit. The chain employs TRBV6-1 and TRBJ2-7, with TRBD2 perhaps the D gene, on 5 matching bases. This TCR was recovered from a man under 40 in good health and CMV-seronegative. Sequencing was carried out using PBMCs. The bases are TGTGCCAGCAGGGCTGAGTCAGGACTTTCCTACGAGCAGTACTTC. Its translation reads: CASRAESGLSYEQYF.